This TCR beta chain comes out of a study of blood T cells in healthy people across ages. Overall study findings and caveats: Diversity was estimated from one million T cells, and these estimates were considered underestimates.

It was ten milliliters of peripheral blood that were drawn from each donor. Together with a sample-barcoded 5' primer, a J-beta primer mix was included in a second PCR lasting about 7 to 11 cycles. A template-switch adaptor that had 12 random nucleotides put a tag on each cDNA molecule. TCRdb reprocessed the 5' RACE reads with MiXCR, giving one entry per CDR3 protein. This table has roughly 1,300,000 distinct CDR3 sequences, around 55% appearing once. As concerns this clonotype: Its antigen is not known.

The sequenced sample consisted of blood. This TCR derives from a man younger than 35 in good health.

CDR3 sequence reads: CASSEGQWNTEAFF. CDR3 bases: TGTGCCAGCAGCGAGGGACAGTGGAACACTGAAGCTTTCTTT. The chain is built from TRBV12-3 or TRBV12-4 and TRBJ1-1; TRBD1 agrees at 7 bases. The V gene end was trimmed by 6 bases and the J gene end by 1 base; junction bases not matched to a gene: 5. The CDR3 has 14 residues.